This is a list of T cell receptor beta chains from one sample in a study of OX40 agonist ivuxolimab in advanced cancers. Assay used: immunoSEQ multiplex PCR; TCRdb lists only in-frame clones, some missing. The table lists more than 45,000 clones, 85% to 95% of them singletons. Sample: CD4+ or CD8+ T cells sorted from blood, taken in a trial of the OX40 agonist ivuxolimab. The receptors were sampled from an adult with an advanced solid tumor such as melanoma, head and neck, liver or kidney cancer. CDR3s include the opening cysteine and the closing phenylalanine or tryptophan. Each record gives: V gene, clone size, CDR3 length, J gene, D gene, CDR3 protein, CDR3 DNA. The D gene is left open where the match is weak. Only some rows state a clone size, as once, few, many or a class for expanded clones.

V: TRBV7-2; size: once; length: 14; J: TRBJ2-7; D: TRBD2; CDR3: CASSSGLALYEQYF; DNA: TGTGCCAGCAGCTCGGGACTAGCGCTTTACGAGCAGTACTTC
V: TRBV5-1; size: once; length: 16; J: TRBJ1-1; D: .; CDR3: CASSPGTTSLNTEAFF; DNA: TGCGCCAGCAGCCCCGGGACAACGAGTTTGAACACTGAAGCTTTCTTT
V: TRBV19; size: .; length: 15; J: TRBJ2-7; D: .; CDR3: CASQESGLPAYEQYF; DNA: TGTGCCAGTCAAGAGTCCGGGCTTCCCGCCTACGAGCAGTACTTC
V: TRBV9; size: .; length: 15; J: TRBJ2-1; D: TRBD2; CDR3: CASSVGGSGRDEQFF; DNA: TGTGCCAGCAGCGTAGGCGGTAGCGGGAGAGATGAGCAGTTCTTC
V: TRBV13; size: .; length: 14; J: TRBJ1-5; D: .; CDR3: CASSLGGVKQPQHF; DNA: TGTGCCAGCAGCTTAGGGGGGGTGAAGCAGCCCCAGCATTTT
V: TRBV29-1; size: .; length: 15; J: TRBJ2-1; D: TRBD2; CDR3: CSVEDQAGVGYEQFF; DNA: TGCAGCGTTGAAGATCAGGCGGGAGTCGGCTATGAGCAGTTCTTC
V: TRBV30; size: .; length: 11; J: TRBJ2-2; D: .; CDR3: CAWPERGELFF; DNA: TGTGCCTGGCCCGAGAGGGGGGAGCTGTTTTTT
V: TRBV7-9; size: once; length: 13; J: TRBJ1-1; D: .; CDR3: CASNMGVGTEAFF; DNA: TGTGCCAGCAATATGGGGGTCGGCACTGAAGCTTTCTTT
V: TRBV5-1; size: .; length: 15; J: TRBJ1-1; D: .; CDR3: CASSLAEIKDTEAFF; DNA: TGCGCCAGCAGCTTGGCCGAGATAAAGGACACTGAAGCTTTCTTT
V: TRBV30; size: .; length: 13; J: TRBJ2-7; D: .; CDR3: CAWGPDLSYEQYF; DNA: TGTGCCTGGGGCCCTGACCTCTCCTACGAGCAGTACTTC
V: TRBV9; size: .; length: 15; J: TRBJ2-3; D: TRBD2; CDR3: CASSVATSGRDTQYF; DNA: TGTGCCAGCAGCGTAGCGACTAGCGGGAGGGATACGCAGTATTTT
V: TRBV6-5; size: .; length: 14; J: TRBJ2-2; D: .; CDR3: CASAQIGNTGELFF; DNA: TGTGCCAGCGCCCAAATAGGGAACACCGGGGAGCTGTTTTTT
V: TRBV6-5; size: .; length: 12; J: TRBJ2-7; D: TRBD2; CDR3: CATGGTAFEQYF; DNA: TGTGCCACCGGGGGGACCGCCTTTGAGCAGTACTTC
V: TRBV7-7; size: once; length: 13; J: TRBJ2-7; D: .; CDR3: CASSLHPSYEQYF; DNA: TGTGCTAGCAGCTTACACCCCTCCTACGAGCAGTACTTC
V: TRBV28; size: .; length: 12; J: TRBJ1-1; D: .; CDR3: CASSPKITEAFF; DNA: TGTGCCAGCAGCCCTAAGATCACTGAAGCTTTCTTT
V: TRBV2; size: .; length: 16; J: TRBJ2-7; D: TRBD1; CDR3: CASRDASRDSSYEQYF; DNA: TGTGCCAGCAGGGACGCTAGCCGGGACAGCTCCTACGAGCAGTACTTC
V: TRBV27; size: once; length: 13; J: TRBJ1-2; D: .; CDR3: CASSFWGGDGYTF; DNA: TGTGCCAGCAGTTTTTGGGGGGGCGATGGCTACACCTTC
V: TRBV7-2; size: .; length: 16; J: TRBJ2-7; D: TRBD2; CDR3: CASSLGLADPAYEQYF; DNA: TGTGCCAGCAGCTTGGGACTAGCGGACCCCGCCTACGAGCAGTACTTC
V: TRBV2; size: .; length: 14; J: TRBJ1-4; D: .; CDR3: CASSTTETNEKLFF; DNA: TGTGCCAGCAGTACGACAGAGACTAATGAAAAACTGTTTTTT
V: TRBV18; size: .; length: 15; J: TRBJ2-7; D: TRBD2; CDR3: CASSPGLALYYEQYF; DNA: TGTGCCAGCTCACCAGGACTAGCACTATACTACGAGCAGTACTTC
V: TRBV27; size: .; length: 14; J: TRBJ2-7; D: .; CDR3: CASCPGPQGCEQYF; DNA: TGTGCCAGCTGCCCGGGCCCGCAGGGGTGCGAGCAGTACTTC
V: TRBV6-1; size: .; length: 12; J: TRBJ2-1; D: .; CDR3: CASTQGVDEQFF; DNA: TGTGCCAGCACCCAAGGAGTCGATGAGCAGTTCTTC
V: TRBV11-2; size: .; length: 17; J: TRBJ2-1; D: .; CDR3: CASSLEQTGLPNNEQFF; DNA: TGTGCCAGCAGCTTAGAACAGACCGGACTACCTAACAATGAGCAGTTCTTC
V: TRBV11-3; size: .; length: 14; J: TRBJ2-7; D: .; CDR3: CASSLGDKAYEQYF; DNA: TGTGCCAGCAGCTTAGGAGACAAGGCCTACGAGCAGTACTTC
V: TRBV6-6; size: .; length: 15; J: TRBJ2-5; D: TRBD1; CDR3: CASSPWTGSKETQYF; DNA: TGTGCCAGCAGTCCCTGGACAGGGTCTAAAGAGACCCAGTACTTC
V: TRBV28; size: .; length: 15; J: TRBJ1-5; D: TRBD1; CDR3: CASSLGTGAIQPQHF; DNA: TGTGCCAGCAGTCTAGGGACAGGGGCAATTCAGCCCCAGCATTTT
V: TRBV4-3; size: .; length: 16; J: TRBJ2-7; D: TRBD2; CDR3: CASSPASGPPPYEQYF; DNA: TGCGCCAGCAGCCCAGCTAGCGGGCCACCACCTTACGAGCAGTACTTC
V: TRBV13; size: .; length: 12; J: TRBJ1-1; D: .; CDR3: CASSGTLTEAFF; DNA: TGTGCCAGCAGCGGGACCCTCACTGAAGCTTTCTTT
V: TRBV6-4; size: .; length: 13; J: TRBJ2-2; D: .; CDR3: CASSDFNTGELFF; DNA: TGTGCCAGCAGTGATTTTAACACCGGGGAGCTGTTTTTT
V: TRBV11-2; size: .; length: 12; J: TRBJ2-5; D: .; CDR3: CASSFRRETQYF; DNA: TGTGCCAGCAGCTTCAGGCGAGAGACCCAGTACTTC
V: TRBV19; size: once; length: 14; J: TRBJ2-3; D: TRBD1; CDR3: CASSRQGAGDTQYF; DNA: TGTGCCAGTAGCAGACAGGGGGCCGGAGATACGCAGTATTTT
V: TRBV6-5; size: .; length: 12; J: TRBJ1-1; D: .; CDR3: CASSEALTEAFF; DNA: TGTGCCAGCAGTGAAGCGCTCACTGAAGCTTTCTTT
V: TRBV28; size: .; length: 15; J: TRBJ2-2; D: .; CDR3: CASSFGRIRTGELFF; DNA: TGTGCCAGCAGTTTCGGAAGAATCCGCACCGGGGAGCTGTTTTTT
V: TRBV30; size: .; length: 14; J: TRBJ1-5; D: TRBD1; CDR3: CAWSAGGINQPQHF; DNA: TGTGCCTGGAGTGCAGGGGGTATCAATCAGCCCCAGCATTTT
V: TRBV11-2; size: .; length: 16; J: TRBJ2-7; D: TRBD2; CDR3: CASSFLASGAEYEQYF; DNA: TGTGCCAGCAGCTTCCTGGCTAGCGGGGCCGAATACGAGCAGTACTTC
V: TRBV10-2; size: .; length: 14; J: TRBJ2-2; D: .; CDR3: CASSDGVRTGELFF; DNA: TGCGCCAGCAGTGACGGGGTTCGAACCGGGGAGCTGTTTTTT
V: TRBV7-9; size: .; length: 16; J: TRBJ2-5; D: TRBD2; CDR3: CASSPGRGGYQETQYF; DNA: TGTGCCAGCAGCCCCGGGAGGGGTGGGTACCAAGAGACCCAGTACTTC
V: TRBV14; size: .; length: 13; J: TRBJ2-7; D: .; CDR3: CASSQGLNYEQYF; DNA: TGTGCCAGCAGCCAAGGACTTAACTACGAGCAGTACTTC
V: TRBV6-1; size: .; length: 15; J: TRBJ2-7; D: .; CDR3: CASSDWTGLNYEQYF; DNA: TGTGCCAGCAGTGACTGGACTGGACTTAACTACGAGCAGTACTTC
V: TRBV5-4; size: .; length: 15; J: TRBJ2-3; D: TRBD2; CDR3: CASSFSGTSTDTQYF; DNA: TGTGCCAGCAGTTTTAGCGGGACCAGCACAGATACGCAGTATTTT
V: TRBV7-8; size: .; length: 15; J: TRBJ2-2; D: .; CDR3: CASSRKNVITGELFF; DNA: TGTGCCAGCAGCCGCAAAAACGTGATCACCGGGGAGCTGTTTTTT
V: TRBV2; size: .; length: 13; J: TRBJ1-1; D: TRBD1; CDR3: CASADRGDTEAFF; DNA: TGTGCCAGCGCGGACAGGGGAGACACTGAAGCTTTCTTT
V: TRBV28; size: .; length: 16; J: TRBJ2-5; D: TRBD2; CDR3: CASSLRTSGGGLAQYF; DNA: TGTGCCAGCAGTTTGAGGACTAGCGGAGGGGGACTGGCCCAGTACTTC
V: TRBV27; size: .; length: 13; J: TRBJ2-7; D: .; CDR3: CASSFSAEYEQYF; DNA: TGTGCCAGCAGTTTCAGCGCAGAGTACGAGCAGTACTTC
V: TRBV4-3; size: .; length: 13; J: TRBJ2-7; D: .; CDR3: CASSQSVVDEQYF; DNA: TGCGCCAGCAGCCAAAGCGTAGTTGACGAGCAGTACTTC
V: TRBV6-6; size: .; length: 11; J: TRBJ2-7; D: .; CDR3: CASGSWGEQYF; DNA: TGTGCCAGCGGCTCCTGGGGCGAGCAGTACTTC
V: TRBV30; size: .; length: 16; J: TRBJ1-6; D: .; CDR3: CAAERAESSYNSPLHF; DNA: TGTGCCGCCGAACGGGCAGAAAGCTCCTATAATTCACCCCTCCACTTT
V: TRBV4-2; size: .; length: 16; J: TRBJ1-5; D: .; CDR3: CASSQKKDKGNQPQHF; DNA: TGTGCCAGCAGCCAAAAAAAAGACAAGGGCAATCAGCCCCAGCATTTT
V: TRBV19; size: once; length: 13; J: TRBJ2-7; D: .; CDR3: CASSIDESYEQYF; DNA: TGTGCCAGTAGTATAGATGAGAGTTACGAGCAGTACTTC
V: TRBV5-1; size: .; length: 16; J: TRBJ2-2; D: TRBD2; CDR3: CASQNPGTSVSGELFF; DNA: TGCGCCAGCCAAAACCCCGGGACTAGCGTTTCCGGGGAGCTGTTTTTT
V: TRBV4-1; size: once; length: 17; J: TRBJ2-2; D: TRBD2; CDR3: CASSQPGGQRSTGELFF; DNA: TGCGCCAGCAGCCAGCCGGGAGGCCAGAGGAGCACCGGGGAGCTGTTTTTT
V: TRBV6-5; size: .; length: 15; J: TRBJ2-5; D: .; CDR3: CASSYSGVLQETQYF; DNA: TGTGCCAGCAGTTACTCTGGGGTACTCCAAGAGACCCAGTACTTC
V: TRBV28; size: .; length: 19; J: TRBJ2-4; D: .; CDR3: CASSSTLSGGDETKNIQYF; DNA: TGTGCCAGCAGTTCTACGCTAAGTGGGGGCGACGAAACCAAAAACATTCAGTACTTC
V: TRBV5-4; size: .; length: 15; J: TRBJ2-7; D: TRBD1; CDR3: CASSYPGQGTYEQYF; DNA: TGTGCCAGCAGCTACCCGGGACAGGGAACCTACGAGCAGTACTTC
V: TRBV5-1; size: .; length: 17; J: TRBJ2-2; D: TRBD2; CDR3: CASSLSSSGGNTGELFF; DNA: TGCGCCAGCAGCTTGTCTTCTAGCGGGGGCAACACCGGGGAGCTGTTTTTT
V: TRBV11-3; size: .; length: 15; J: TRBJ1-2; D: TRBD1; CDR3: CASSSGGGEVDGYTF; DNA: TGTGCCAGCAGCTCCGGAGGGGGCGAGGTGGATGGCTACACCTTC
V: TRBV10-3; size: .; length: 14; J: TRBJ2-7; D: .; CDR3: CAIMGGATPYEQYF; DNA: TGTGCCATCATGGGGGGGGCGACCCCCTACGAGCAGTACTTC
V: TRBV11-3; size: medium-sized; length: 13; J: TRBJ1-2; D: .; CDR3: CASSSRDDGGYTF; DNA: TGTGCCAGCAGCTCCCGGGACGACGGTGGCTACACCTTC
V: TRBV5-1; size: .; length: 15; J: TRBJ2-3; D: .; CDR3: CASSHGDSSTDTQYF; DNA: TGCGCCAGCAGCCATGGAGACTCTAGCACAGATACGCAGTATTTT
V: TRBV2; size: .; length: 15; J: TRBJ1-5; D: .; CDR3: CASIEGWGTNQPQHF; DNA: TGTGCCAGCATTGAGGGGTGGGGGACCAATCAGCCCCAGCATTTT